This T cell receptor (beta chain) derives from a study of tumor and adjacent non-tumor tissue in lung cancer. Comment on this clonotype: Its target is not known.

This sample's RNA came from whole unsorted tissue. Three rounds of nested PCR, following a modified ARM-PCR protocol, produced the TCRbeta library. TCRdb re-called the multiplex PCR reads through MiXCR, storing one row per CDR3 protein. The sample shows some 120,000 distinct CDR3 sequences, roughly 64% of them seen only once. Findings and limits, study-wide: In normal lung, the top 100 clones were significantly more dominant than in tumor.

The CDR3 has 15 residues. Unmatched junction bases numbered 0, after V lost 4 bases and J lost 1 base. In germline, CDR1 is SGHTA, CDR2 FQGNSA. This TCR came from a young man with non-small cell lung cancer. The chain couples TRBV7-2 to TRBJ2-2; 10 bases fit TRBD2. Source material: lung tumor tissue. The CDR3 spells CASSSSGGNTGELFF. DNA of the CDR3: TGTGCCAGCAGCTCTAGCGGGGGGAACACCGGGGAGCTGTTTTTT. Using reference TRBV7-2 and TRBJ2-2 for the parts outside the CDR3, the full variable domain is GAGVSQSPSNKVTEKGKDVELRCDPISGHTALYWYRQSLGQGLEFLIYFQGNSAPDKSGLPSDRFSAERTGGSVSTLTIQRTQQEDSAVYLCASSSSGGNTGELFFGEGSRLTVL.